This TCR beta chain was sequenced during a study of blood T cell repertoires in COVID-19. Whole-study context: The samples span acute and convalescent COVID-19 from the United States, Italy and Spain.

TCRdb keeps only in-frame clones here, not all; method: immunoSEQ multiplex PCR. This repertoire shows approximately 300,000 clones, 85% to 95% found once; its top ten account for roughly 3.9%. Trimming cost V 5 bases and J 0 bases, with 7 bases left between them. Germline values: CDR1 LGHNT, CDR2 FRNRAP. This CDR3 has 13 residues. Those enrolled, adults aged 18 to 89 years, came from about two dozen US areas. Cohorts were assigned according to the clinical history that participants reported. This clone was recorded only once. Other nucleotide sequences from this sample produce the same CDR3. Sequencing used PBMCs or T cells enriched from blood (not recorded which). The TCR sequence derives from a woman in her twenties or thirties who had been exposed to COVID-19. The V gene is TRBV12-5, the J gene TRBJ1-1; D possibly corresponds to TRBD1 (5 bases). The CDR3 sequence is CASGPGLNTEAFF. The CDR3 DNA sequence: TGTGCTAGTGGTCCAGGGCTGAACACTGAAGCTTTCTTT. Full variable domain (missing parts from reference TRBV12-5 and TRBJ1-1): DARVTQTPRHKVTEMGQEVTMRCQPILGHNTVFWYRQTMMQGLELLAYFRNRAPLDDSGMPKDRFSAEMPDATLATLKIQPSEPRDSAVYFCASGPGLNTEAFFGQGTRLTVV.